The clone carrying this T cell receptor (beta chain) was counted between two and nine times. Its target is not known. These data are taken from a study of beta chain features in type 1 diabetes. Study-level results: When Type 1 diabetes patients were examined, their TCRB CDR3s proved moderately but significantly shorter in all four CD4+ subsets. VDJ junctions in type 1 diabetes patients carried more deletions and fewer insertions.

Germline V gene sequence: CDR1 GTSNPN, CDR2 SVGIG (reference sequence). The germline V and J ends were trimmed by 8 bases and 5 bases, with 15 bases remaining between them. The CDR3 is 13 amino acids. The investigators reverse transcribed all of the isolated RNA, so they sequenced expressed TCRB transcripts. Each sample of naive, central memory or regulatory T cells had, on average, about 3.57 million reads. Sequencing used immunoSEQ multiplex PCR; TCRdb keeps in-frame clones, though not all of them. Among about 710,000 clones listed, around 15% were seen once. A sort by CD45RO/CCR7/CD25/CD127/CD95/CD27 yielded CD4+ naive, central memory, regulatory and stem cell-like memory cells. Every sorted population was more than 95% pure.

This TCR was sampled from a man in his late teens or twenties with type 1 diabetes. The sample consisted of naive CD4+ T cells from blood. J is TRBJ2-2 and V is TRBV30, with D perhaps matching TRBD2 (6 bases). In nucleotides, the CDR3 is TGTGCCGGAGGGGCAGGTCAGACCGGGGAGCTGTTTTTT. It translates to CAGGAGQTGELFF.